Presented here are 27 T cell receptor beta chains from one specimen sequenced in a study of vaccination and CD4 T cells after COVID-19. As to treatment: roughly 11-day PBMC culture with coronavirus spike peptide pools or control peptides (ViraFEST assay). An Oncomine TCR Beta short-read assay was used to sequence the DNA from cultured CD4+ T cells. A single record per CDR3 protein comes from TCRdb applying MiXCR to the PCR reads. The table lists approximately 3,000 distinct CDR3 sequences, approximately 31% of them singletons, with approximately 28% in the top ten. No cognate antigen is known for these TCRs. Sequencing was performed on CD4+ T cells from blood, cultured in vitro. The receptor source for this set is a human donor who had recovered from COVID-19.

There are a few counts of this clonotype. V is TRBV2 and J is TRBJ2-5; 11 bases align to TRBD2. This CDR3 is 16 amino acids long. CDR1 SNHLY and CDR2 FYNNEI come from the germline V gene. V lost 5 bases, J lost 2 bases, and 7 bases stayed unmatched. CDR3 amino acids: CASSPGPSGGQETQYF. The CDR3 nucleotides are TGTGCCAGCAGTCCAGGCCCTAGCGGGGGGCAAGAGACCCAGTACTTC.

In its sample, this clonotype ranks as medium-sized. This sequence joins TRBV14 and TRBJ1-1, with a weak D call TRBD1 (5 bases). Germline V lookup: CDR1 SGHDN, CDR2 FVKESK. V lost 4 bases and J lost 4, with 10 bases in between. The CDR3 has 13 amino acids. The CDR3 DNA reads TGTGCCAGCAGCCTCACAGGTCCCACTGAAGCTTTCTTT. Protein: CASSLTGPTEAFF.

This sequence joins TRBV27 and TRBJ1-5; D possibly corresponds to TRBD1 (6 bases). Trimming stripped 6 bases from V and 6 bases from J, with 18 bases between. Germline lookup yields CDR1 MNHEY and CDR2 SMNVEV (reference sequence). The CDR3 covers 15 residues. The CDR3 nucleotides read TGTGCCAGCAGACCACGAGAGGGAGGGGGTCAGCCCCAGCATTTT. Translating it yields CASRPREGGGQPQHF.

This clonotype was detected only a few times. The gene calls are TRBV6-1 and TRBJ1-6, with 11 bases fitting TRBD1. The CDR3 is made up of 17 amino acids. Unmatched junction bases numbered 11, after V lost 4 bases and J lost 9 bases. CDR1 is MNHNS and CDR2 is SASEGT in the germline V gene. CDR3 sequence (DNA): TGTGCCAGCAGTGCTGGGTCGACGGGGACAGGGGGTTCACCCCTCCACTTT. Translating it yields CASSAGSTGTGGSPLHF.

The CDR3 is CASSMVGTVSYEQYF. The CDR3 bases are TGTGCCAGTAGTATGGTGGGGACAGTCTCCTACGAGCAGTACTTC. The V gene is TRBV19, the J gene TRBJ2-7; 7 bases fit TRBD1. Trimming at V came to 3 bases and at J to 0 bases, leaving 5 bases not matched to a gene. Germline CDR1 LNHDA, CDR2 SQIVND (reference sequence). The CDR3 has 15 residues.

V gene TRBV12-3 or TRBV12-4 combines with J gene TRBJ1-1; D is unclear. This CDR3 is 12 amino acids long. V lost 4 bases, J lost 3 bases, and 6 bases lay in between. The CDR3 DNA is TGTGCCAGCAGTTCCCGTTACACTGAAGCTTTCTTT. Residues: CASSSRYTEAFF.

This chain uses TRBV2 with TRBJ1-5; the D is unclear. Germline CDR1 and CDR2: SNHLY and FYNNEI. CDR3 size: 13 residues. Trimming left V 7 bases short and J 7 bases short, with 14 bases between. The DNA for the CDR3 is TGTGCCAGCAACCAGGTTCAAGGACAGCCCCAGCATTTT. This codes for CASNQVQGQPQHF. The full variable domain, in which reference TRBV2 and TRBJ1-5 provide the parts outside the CDR3, is EPEVTQTPSHQVTQMGQEVILRCVPISNHLYFYWYRQILGQKVEFLVSFYNNEISEKSEIFDDQFSVERPDGSNFTLKIRSTKLEDSAMYFCASNQVQGQPQHFGDGTRLSIL.

The chain links TRBV6-1 to TRBJ1-2, with 10 positions matching TRBD1. The V gene end was trimmed by 4 bases and the J gene end by 6 bases; junction bases not matched to a gene: 5. Germline V CDR1 and CDR2: MNHNS, SASEGT. This CDR3 spans 14 amino acids. In nucleotides, the CDR3 is TGTGCCAGCAGTGGGGACAGGGGAGGGCATGGCTACACCTTC. Protein: CASSGDRGGHGYTF.

This clonotype was detected only a few times. The chain combines TRBV6-1 with TRBJ1-5, with D uncertain. Trimming pared 6 bases from V and 0 bases from J, leaving 6 bases between. The CDR3 extends over 13 amino acids. Germline values: CDR1 MNHNS, CDR2 SASEGT. CDR3 DNA sequence: TGTGCCAGCAGGGGAAATAGCAATCAGCCCCAGCATTTT. It codes for CASRGNSNQPQHF.

This clonotype is large (0.1 to 1%). V gene TRBV28 combines with J gene TRBJ1-3, with D uncertain. Germline loops: CDR1 MDHEN, CDR2 SYDVKM. CDR3 length: 11 amino acids. V gave up 8 bases and J gave up 4 bases, with 6 bases separating them. The DNA for the CDR3 is TGTGCCAGCGGGGAGGGAAACACCATATATTTT. Translated, it gives CASGEGNTIYF.

This clonotype was detected only a few times. The chain carries TRBV5-6 and TRBJ2-1; TRBD2 matches 8 bases. The CDR3 is made up of 16 amino acids. CDR1 and CDR2 (germline): SGHDT, YYEEEE. Trimming cost V 3 bases and J 0 bases; bases outside gene matches: 5. The CDR3 loop is CASSYLRGASYNEQFF. The CDR3 DNA sequence: TGTGCCAGCAGCTATTTGCGGGGGGCCTCCTACAATGAGCAGTTCTTC. The full variable domain, rest sourced from reference TRBV5-6 and TRBJ2-1, is DAGVTQSPTHLIKTRGQQVTLRCSPKSGHDTVSWYQQALGQGPQFIFQYYEEEERQRGNFPDRFSGHQFPNYSSELNVNALLLGDSALYLCASSYLRGASYNEQFFGPGTRLTVL.

The chain has TRBV20-1 and TRBJ2-5; D perhaps matches TRBD2 (7 bases). Germline loops: CDR1 DFQATT, CDR2 SNEGSKA (reference sequence). This CDR3 has 17 residues. With 2 bases removed from V and 0 bases from J, the gap between germline ends came to 19 bases. The CDR3 reads CSARPGEAGDHQETQYF. CDR3 DNA sequence: TGCAGTGCTAGACCAGGGGAGGCGGGGGACCACCAAGAGACCCAGTACTTC.

This clonotype has a handful of counts. The chain is built from TRBV12-3 or TRBV12-4 and TRBJ1-5, with TRBD1 as a possible D gene (6 bases). Trimming stripped 2 bases from V and 7 bases from J, with 9 bases between. This CDR3 has 13 amino acids. The CDR3 DNA sequence: TGTGCCAGCAGTTTATCAGGGGCACAGCCCCAGCATTTT. Its translation: CASSLSGAQPQHF.

The V gene is TRBV30, the J gene TRBJ2-5, with D possibly called TRBD1 or TRBD2 (6 bases each). V shed 5 bases and J shed 7 bases, with 11 bases lying between them. The length of the CDR3 is 11 residues. The germline V gene encodes CDR1 GTSNPN and CDR2 SVGIG (reference sequence). CDR3 region: CAWGGLGTQYF. CDR3 nucleotide sequence: TGTGCCTGGGGGGGGCTCGGGACCCAGTACTTC.

J is TRBJ1-2 and V is TRBV27; D not certain. The CDR3 consists of 12 residues. Per the germline V gene, CDR1 is MNHEY and CDR2 is SMNVEV (reference sequence). The germline V and J ends were trimmed by 5 bases and 8 bases, with 12 bases remaining between them. The CDR3 DNA sequence: TGTGCCAGCAGTCCTCTAAAGGGCGGCTACACCTTC. Its protein is CASSPLKGGYTF.

This clonotype has a handful of counts. V gene TRBV30 combines with J gene TRBJ1-6; 7 bases are a match to TRBD1. V was pared by 5 bases and J by 13 bases, with 17 bases of the junction left unmatched. The CDR3 runs to 15 residues. Germline lookup yields CDR1 GTSNPN and CDR2 SVGIG (reference sequence). The CDR3, as DNA: TGTGCCTGGCAGGGCAGGGGGAGTTCGTATAGGCCCCTCCACTTT. Translating it yields CAWQGRGSSYRPLHF. The full variable domain, with the rest looked up from reference TRBV30 and TRBJ1-6, is SQTIHQWPATLVQPVGSPLSLECTVEGTSNPNLYWYRQAAGRGLQLLFYSVGIGQISSEVPQNLSASRPQDRQFILSSKKLLLSDSGFYLCAWQGRGSSYRPLHFGNGTRLTVT.

The chain employs TRBV5-4 and TRBJ2-2, with 8 bases fitting TRBD1. From germline, CDR1 is SGHNT and CDR2 YYREEE (reference sequence). This CDR3 region has 15 residues. V lost 4 bases to trimming and J lost 1 base; unmatched junction nucleotides: 3. CDR3 sequence: CASSPGQVNTGELFF. The DNA of the CDR3 is TGTGCCAGCAGCCCGGGACAGGTGAACACCGGGGAGCTGTTTTTT.

This clonotype turned up a few times. J is TRBJ1-6 and V is TRBV27; 7 bases are a match to TRBD1. The CDR3 totals 15 residues. Trimming took 6 bases from V and 6 from J; bases not matched to a gene: 8. CDR1 is MNHEY and CDR2 is SMNVEV in the germline V gene (reference sequence). The CDR3 protein is CASSTGDGRNSPLHF. As DNA, the CDR3 is TGTGCCAGCAGCACAGGGGATGGGCGTAATTCACCCCTCCACTTT.

The genes are TRBV27 and TRBJ1-5; unclear D gene. With 3 bases removed from V and 0 bases from J, the gap between germline ends came to 9 bases. This CDR3 has 15 residues. Germline-derived CDR1 and CDR2 are MNHEY and SMNVEV (reference sequence). CDR3 region: CASSFGGISNQPQHF. In DNA, the CDR3 is TGTGCCAGCAGTTTTGGAGGTATTAGCAATCAGCCCCAGCATTTT.

This clonotype was seen a handful of times. The chain couples TRBV5-6 to TRBJ2-3; tentative D call: TRBD1 (6 bases). CDR3 length: 17 residues. CDR1 and CDR2 (germline): SGHDT, YYEEEE. Trimming removed 4 bases at V and 1 base at J, with 19 bases between. The CDR3 sequence is CASSVLRGHVGTDTQYF. DNA of the CDR3: TGTGCCAGCAGCGTACTCAGGGGCCACGTCGGCACAGATACGCAGTATTTT.

V usage is TRBV4-2 and J usage is TRBJ1-5, with D maybe TRBD1 (5 bases). V gave up 0 bases and J gave up 6 bases, with 9 bases separating them. The germline gives CDR1 LGHNA, CDR2 YNFKEQ. There are 14 residues in the CDR3. The CDR3 reads CASSQDEGTQPQHF. In nucleotides, the CDR3 is TGTGCCAGCAGCCAAGATGAAGGGACTCAGCCCCAGCATTTT.

CDR3 DNA: TGCGCCAGCAGCCGGCAGGGACTCAACCTGTACAATGAGCAGTTCTTC. It encodes CASSRQGLNLYNEQFF. The genes are TRBV4-1 and TRBJ2-1; the D gene is possibly TRBD2 (6 bases). In germline, CDR1 is MGHRA, CDR2 YSYEKL. CDR3 length: 16 amino acids. V was trimmed by 4 bases and J by 4 bases, leaving 17 bases between them.

The chain links TRBV30 to TRBJ2-1; no clear D gene. The CDR3 loop spans 14 amino acids. CDR1 is GTSNPN and CDR2 is SVGIG in the germline V gene (reference sequence). V lost 1 base and J lost 7, with 14 bases in between. CDR3 sequence (DNA): TGTGCCTGGAGTGGGGCCCCTCTTACAAATGAGCAGTTCTTC. It specifies CAWSGAPLTNEQFF.

The sample holds a few counts of this clonotype. This chain links TRBV6-1 with TRBJ1-2, with 10 bases fitting TRBD1. V shed 3 bases and J 5 bases; nucleotides not matched to a gene: 6. The germline V gene encodes CDR1 MNHNS and CDR2 SASEGT. This CDR3 region has 15 residues. The CDR3 loop is CASSDEGQGRYGYTF. The CDR3 DNA is TGTGCCAGCAGTGACGAGGGACAGGGGAGGTATGGCTACACCTTC.

The chain carries TRBV3-1 and TRBJ2-2; 8 bases are shared with TRBD1. With V trimmed by 4 bases and J by 4 bases, 5 bases remained unmatched. Germline assignment: CDR1 LGHDT and CDR2 YNNKEL (reference sequence). The CDR3 is made up of 15 amino acids. The CDR3 reads CASSLQGVATGELFF. The CDR3 bases are TGTGCCAGCAGCCTACAGGGGGTTGCCACCGGGGAGCTGTTTTTT.

This clonotype appeared a few times. The V gene is TRBV30, the J gene TRBJ1-1; no reliable D call. Germline CDR1 GTSNPN, CDR2 SVGIG (reference sequence). V lost 7 bases to trimming and J lost 0 bases, with 9 bases between them. This CDR3 is 12 amino acids long. The CDR3 region is CASKRVNTEAFF. DNA for the CDR3: TGTGCCTCTAAGAGAGTGAACACTGAAGCTTTCTTT.

By share, this clonotype counts as medium-sized. This chain links TRBV2 with TRBJ2-3, with 7 bases fitting TRBD1. Germline loops: CDR1 SNHLY, CDR2 FYNNEI. The CDR3 is 15 residues long. Trimming took 7 bases from V and 9 from J; bases not matched to a gene: 16. The CDR3 coding sequence is TGTGCCAGCACCTCGGACGGTGTGGTACAGGGGACGCAGTATTTT. Translation: CASTSDGVVQGTQYF.